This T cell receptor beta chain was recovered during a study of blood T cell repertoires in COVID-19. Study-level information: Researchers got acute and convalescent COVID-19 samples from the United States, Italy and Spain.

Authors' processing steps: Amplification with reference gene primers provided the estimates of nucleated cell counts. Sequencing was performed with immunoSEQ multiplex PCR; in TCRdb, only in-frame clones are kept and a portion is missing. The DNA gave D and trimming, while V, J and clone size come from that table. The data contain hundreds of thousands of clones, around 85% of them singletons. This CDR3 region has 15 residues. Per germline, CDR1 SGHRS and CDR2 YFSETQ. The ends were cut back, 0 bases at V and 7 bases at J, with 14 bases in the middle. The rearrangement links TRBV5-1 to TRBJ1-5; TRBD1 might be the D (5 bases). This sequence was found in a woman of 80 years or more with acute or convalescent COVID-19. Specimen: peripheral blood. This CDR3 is CASSLVPGSRQPQHF. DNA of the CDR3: TGCGCCAGCAGCTTGGTCCCAGGGTCGAGGCAGCCCCAGCATTTT.